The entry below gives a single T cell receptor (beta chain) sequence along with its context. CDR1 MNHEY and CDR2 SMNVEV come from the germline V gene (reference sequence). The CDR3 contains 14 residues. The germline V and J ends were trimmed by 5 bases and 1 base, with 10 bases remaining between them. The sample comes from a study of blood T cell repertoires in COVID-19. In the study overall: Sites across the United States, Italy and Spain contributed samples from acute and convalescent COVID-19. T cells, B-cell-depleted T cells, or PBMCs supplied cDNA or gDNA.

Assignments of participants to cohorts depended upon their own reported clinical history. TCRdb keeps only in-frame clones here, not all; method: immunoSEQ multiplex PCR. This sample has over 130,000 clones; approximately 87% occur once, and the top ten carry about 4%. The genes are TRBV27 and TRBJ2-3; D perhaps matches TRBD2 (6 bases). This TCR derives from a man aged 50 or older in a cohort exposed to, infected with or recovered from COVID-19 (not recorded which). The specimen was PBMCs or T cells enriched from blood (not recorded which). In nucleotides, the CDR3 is TGTGCCAGCAGTCTTAGGAGGGGCACAGATACGCAGTATTTT. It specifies CASSLRRGTDTQYF.